Below are 20 T cell receptor beta chains sequenced from a single sample in a study of vaccination and CD4 T cells after COVID-19. The assay that was used to sequence DNA from cultured CD4+ T cells was the Oncomine TCR Beta short-read assay. TCRdb called the PCR reads again in MiXCR, with one record for every CDR3 protein. This table holds about 21,000 distinct CDR3 sequences, around 58% found once. For these receptors, no antigen is known. Specified treatment: roughly 11-day PBMC culture with coronavirus spike peptide pools or control peptides (ViraFEST assay). Material: CD4+ T cells from blood, cultured in vitro. Receptors originate from a human donor who had recovered from COVID-19.

This clonotype came up a few times. The chain uses TRBV30 and TRBJ1-5; D uncertain. Trimming removed 2 bases from V and 4 bases from J, with 9 bases in between. This CDR3 region has 13 residues. Germline V gives CDR1 GTSNPN, CDR2 SVGIG (reference sequence). CDR3 in amino acids: CAWSSHGNQPQHF. The CDR3 DNA reads TGTGCCTGGAGTTCCCACGGAAATCAGCCCCAGCATTTT.

This clonotype came up a few times. This chain uses TRBV24-1 with TRBJ2-3, with a weak D call TRBD2 (5 bases). V lost 7 bases and J 3 bases, leaving 19 bases between the germline ends. CDR3 length: 16 amino acids. CDR1 and CDR2 from the germline V gene are KGHDR and SFDVKD. The CDR3 coding sequence is TGTGCCACCAGCGAACCTAGCTACAAAGGTACAGATACGCAGTATTTT. As protein: CATSEPSYKGTDTQYF.

The chain joins TRBV7-9 to TRBJ1-1, with no clear D. With 6 bases removed from V and 3 bases from J, the gap between germline ends came to 8 bases. The CDR3 has 12 residues. CDR1 is SEHNR, CDR2 FQNEAQ, per germline (reference sequence). The CDR3 sequence is CASSHGYTEAFF. CDR3 bases: TGTGCCAGCAGTCACGGTTACACTGAAGCTTTCTTT.

The V gene is TRBV7-6, the J gene TRBJ1-5, with D hard to call. Germline V lookup: CDR1 SGHVS, CDR2 FNYEAQ. The ends were cut back, 3 bases at V and 7 bases at J, with 7 bases in the middle. The CDR3 has 12 amino acids. In nucleotides, the CDR3 is TGTGCCAGCAGCTTTTCTAACCAGCCCCAGCATTTT. It yields the protein CASSFSNQPQHF.

This chain links TRBV20-1 with TRBJ2-7; maybe TRBD1 (5 bases). Looked up from germline, CDR1 is DFQATT and CDR2 is SNEGSKA (reference sequence). The CDR3 covers 15 residues. V dropped 3 bases and J dropped 0 bases, with 15 bases sitting between them. CDR3 protein: CSASLGQPTSYEQYF. In nucleotides, the CDR3 is TGCAGTGCTAGTTTGGGGCAGCCCACCTCCTACGAGCAGTACTTC.

This clonotype was picked up one time. The chain has TRBV5-1 and TRBJ2-1, with a weak D call TRBD1 (6 bases). CDR3 size: 15 residues. Germline loops: CDR1 SGHRS, CDR2 YFSETQ. Trimming left V 2 bases short and J 0 bases short, with 9 bases between. In nucleotides, the CDR3 is TGCGCCAGCAGCTTACAGGGCCACTCCTACAATGAGCAGTTCTTC. Its translation is CASSLQGHSYNEQFF.

The chain links TRBV5-4 to TRBJ2-1; weak D call: TRBD2 (5 bases). The germline V gene has CDR1 SGHNT and CDR2 YYREEE (reference sequence). The CDR3 length is 15 residues. V was cut by 4 bases and J by 8 bases, with 19 bases left in between. The CDR3 is CASSQRAVGIDEQFF. The CDR3 bases are TGTGCCAGCAGCCAGAGGGCCGTAGGTATCGATGAGCAGTTCTTC. Looking up the rest from reference TRBV5-4 and TRBJ2-1 gives the full variable domain: ETGVTQSPTHLIKTRGQQVTLRCSSQSGHNTVSWYQQALGQGPQFIFQYYREEENGRGNFPPRFSGLQFPNYSSELNVNALELDDSALYLCASSQRAVGIDEQFFGPGTRLTVL.

V and J are TRBV27 and TRBJ1-6; D remains unclear. The CDR3 has 15 amino acids. Trimming left V 4 bases short and J 6 bases short, with 13 bases between. Germline V gene data show CDR1 as MNHEY and CDR2 as SMNVEV (reference sequence). CDR3 in amino acids: CASSSLNIVNSPLHF. CDR3 DNA: TGTGCCAGCAGTTCCCTAAACATTGTTAATTCACCCCTCCACTTT.

This clonotype is judged large. The chain uses TRBV19 and TRBJ1-4, with 7 bases identical to TRBD1. The CDR3 runs 15 residues. The germline CDR1 and CDR2 sequences are LNHDA and SQIVND (reference sequence). With 4 bases clipped from V and 8 bases from J, the junction kept 10 bases outside the gene matches. The CDR3 bases are TGTGCCAGTAGTACCCGACAGGGAGGAGAGGAAAAACTGTTTTTT. Protein: CASSTRQGGEEKLFF.

The V and J genes are TRBV10-1 and TRBJ2-2; a weak D match, TRBD2 (5 bases). Trimming pared 6 bases from V and 1 base from J, leaving 9 bases between. The CDR3 extends over 14 amino acids. Germline values: CDR1 WNHNN, CDR2 SYGVQD (reference sequence). CDR3 in amino acids: CASREAVNTGELFF. CDR3 DNA sequence: TGCGCCAGCAGAGAAGCGGTGAACACCGGGGAGCTGTTTTTT.

V gene TRBV7-9 combines with J gene TRBJ2-3; no reliable D call. Trimming took off 1 base at V and 3 bases at J, with 11 bases between the two ends. Germline CDR1 and CDR2: SEHNR and FQNEAQ (reference sequence). CDR3 size: 15 residues. The CDR3 region is CASSLGLSVTDTQYF. The DNA of the CDR3 is TGTGCCAGCAGCTTAGGGTTGTCAGTAACAGATACGCAGTATTTT.

In this sample, this clonotype turned up a few times. One end of the junction varies from germline; a read error may be responsible. CDR3 residues: CASSLTQNTEAFF. The CDR3 DNA reads TGTGCTAGCAGCTTAACGCAGAACACTGAAGCTTTCTTT. The V call is TRBV7-7, the J call TRBJ1-1, with D hard to call. CDR1 and CDR2 (germline): SSHAT, FNYEAQ (reference sequence). This CDR3 comprises 13 residues.

This chain connects TRBV7-2 to TRBJ2-1; D might be TRBD1 or TRBD2, each matching 6 bases. Between the trimmed V and J ends, which lost 3 bases and 7 bases, there was a span of 22 bases. The CDR3 loop spans 17 amino acids. The V gene's germline CDR1 is SGHTA and CDR2 FQGNSA. The DNA for the CDR3 is TGTGCCAGCAGCTTCCAATCTACAGGGCGAGGGAGGAATGAGCAGTTCTTC. Encoded protein: CASSFQSTGRGRNEQFF.

The chain has TRBV30 and TRBJ2-3; D call uncertain. The CDR3 runs 12 residues. The ends were cut back, 3 bases at V and 1 base at J, with 5 bases in the middle. From germline, CDR1 is GTSNPN and CDR2 SVGIG (reference sequence). CDR3: CAWSPGTDTQYF. CDR3 sequence (DNA): TGTGCCTGGAGCCCCGGCACAGATACGCAGTATTTT.

The V gene is TRBV7-9, the J gene TRBJ1-1; D not resolved. Trimming stripped 1 base from V and 1 base from J, with 10 bases between. Germline V gene sequence: CDR1 SEHNR, CDR2 FQNEAQ (reference sequence). The CDR3 totals 15 residues. The CDR3 loop is CASSLGMTRNTEAFF. The DNA of the CDR3 is TGTGCCAGCAGCTTAGGGATGACCAGGAACACTGAAGCTTTCTTT.

The CDR3 sequence: CASSFVPTSEQYF. The DNA for the CDR3 is TGTGCCAGCAGTTTTGTGCCGACCTCCGAGCAGTACTTC. The chain combines TRBV6-5 with TRBJ2-7; D not resolved. V dropped 4 bases and J dropped 6 bases, with 13 bases sitting between them. This CDR3 has 13 residues. The germline V gene has CDR1 MNHEY and CDR2 SVGAGI.

The chain couples TRBV2 to TRBJ1-5; D is possibly TRBD1 (6 bases). CDR1 SNHLY and CDR2 FYNNEI come from the germline V gene. This CDR3 has 14 residues. The V end lost 8 bases, the J end lost 6 bases, and 17 bases lay between the germline ends. The CDR3 loop is CASRNLLTGQPQHF. The CDR3 DNA follows: TGTGCCAGCCGCAACTTATTGACAGGTCAGCCCCAGCATTTT. The full variable domain, with the rest looked up from reference TRBV2 and TRBJ1-5, is EPEVTQTPSHQVTQMGQEVILRCVPISNHLYFYWYRQILGQKVEFLVSFYNNEISEKSEIFDDQFSVERPDGSNFTLKIRSTKLEDSAMYFCASRNLLTGQPQHFGDGTRLSIL.

V gene TRBV6-2 or TRBV6-3 combines with J gene TRBJ2-1, with TRBD1 identical over 11 bases. CDR3 length: 16 residues. With V trimmed by 5 bases and J by 8 bases, 11 bases remained unmatched. Germline V gene data show CDR1 as MNHEY and CDR2 as SVGEGT. This CDR3 reads CASSTPGTGGGYEQFF. CDR3 in DNA: TGTGCCAGCAGTACCCCCGGGACAGGGGGGGGATATGAGCAGTTCTTC.

This clonotype was counted a few times. The chain combines TRBV10-3 with TRBJ1-5; TRBD1 is a possible D gene (5 bases). The V end was cut by 0 bases, the J end by 4 bases, with 10 bases between. Germline CDR1 ENHRY, CDR2 SYGVKD. CDR3 length: 15 amino acids. The CDR3 spells CAISESGGVNQPQHF. In nucleotides, the CDR3 is TGTGCCATCAGTGAGTCAGGAGGGGTGAATCAGCCCCAGCATTTT.

In its sample, this clonotype was seen a few times. The genes are TRBV7-8 and TRBJ1-2, with D unresolved. This CDR3 comprises 14 residues. Germline V lookup: CDR1 SGHVS, CDR2 FQNEAQ. V was trimmed by 4 bases and J by 7 bases, leaving 16 bases between them. The CDR3 coding sequence is TGTGCCAGCAGCTCCGCATTCATTTCGGGTGGCTACACCTTC. Translating it yields CASSSAFISGGYTF.